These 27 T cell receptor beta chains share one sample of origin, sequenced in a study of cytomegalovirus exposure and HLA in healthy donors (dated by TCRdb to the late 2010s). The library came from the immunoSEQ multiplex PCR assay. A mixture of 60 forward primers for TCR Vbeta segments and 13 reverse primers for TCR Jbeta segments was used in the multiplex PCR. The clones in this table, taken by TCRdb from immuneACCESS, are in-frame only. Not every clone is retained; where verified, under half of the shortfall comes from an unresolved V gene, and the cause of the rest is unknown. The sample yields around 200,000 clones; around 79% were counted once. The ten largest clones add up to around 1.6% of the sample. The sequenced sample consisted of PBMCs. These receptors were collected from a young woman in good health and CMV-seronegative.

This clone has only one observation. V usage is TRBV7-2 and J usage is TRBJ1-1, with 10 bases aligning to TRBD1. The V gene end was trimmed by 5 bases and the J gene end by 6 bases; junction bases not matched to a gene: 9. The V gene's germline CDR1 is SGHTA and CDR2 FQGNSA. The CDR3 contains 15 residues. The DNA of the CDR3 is TGTGCCAGCAGCCCCAGACAGGGGGCGACCCCTGAAGCTTTCTTT. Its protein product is CASSPRQGATPEAFF.

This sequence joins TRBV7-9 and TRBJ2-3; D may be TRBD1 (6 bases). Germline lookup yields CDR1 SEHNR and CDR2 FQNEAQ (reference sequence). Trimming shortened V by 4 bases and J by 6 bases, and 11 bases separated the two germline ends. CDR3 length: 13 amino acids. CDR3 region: CASSSVRGDTQYF. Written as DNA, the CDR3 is TGTGCCAGCAGCTCCGTCAGGGGCGATACGCAGTATTTT.

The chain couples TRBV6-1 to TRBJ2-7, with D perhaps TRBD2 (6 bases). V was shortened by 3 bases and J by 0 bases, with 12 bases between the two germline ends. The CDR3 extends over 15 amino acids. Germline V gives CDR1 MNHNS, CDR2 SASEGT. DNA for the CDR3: TGTGCCAGCAGTGACCCGGGACTCGTCTCCTACGAGCAGTACTTC. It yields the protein CASSDPGLVSYEQYF.

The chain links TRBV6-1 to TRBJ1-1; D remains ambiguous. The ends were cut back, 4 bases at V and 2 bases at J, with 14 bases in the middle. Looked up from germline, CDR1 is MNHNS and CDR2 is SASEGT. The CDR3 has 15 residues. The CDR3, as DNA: TGTGCCAGCAGTGTAACGATAGTATTAAACACTGAAGCTTTCTTT. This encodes CASSVTIVLNTEAFF.

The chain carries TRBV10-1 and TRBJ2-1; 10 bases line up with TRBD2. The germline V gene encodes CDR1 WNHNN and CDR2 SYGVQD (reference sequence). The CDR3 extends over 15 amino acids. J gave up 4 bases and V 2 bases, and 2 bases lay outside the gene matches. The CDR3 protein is CASSERTSGYNEQFF. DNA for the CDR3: TGCGCCAGCAGTGAGCGGACTAGCGGTTACAATGAGCAGTTCTTC.

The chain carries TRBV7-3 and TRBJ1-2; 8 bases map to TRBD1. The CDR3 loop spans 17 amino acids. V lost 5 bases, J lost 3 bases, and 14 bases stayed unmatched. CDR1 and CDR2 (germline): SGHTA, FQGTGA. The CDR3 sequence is CASSLLDRAHVDYGYTF. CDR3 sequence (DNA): TGTGCCAGCAGCCTACTGGACAGGGCCCATGTGGACTATGGCTACACCTTC.

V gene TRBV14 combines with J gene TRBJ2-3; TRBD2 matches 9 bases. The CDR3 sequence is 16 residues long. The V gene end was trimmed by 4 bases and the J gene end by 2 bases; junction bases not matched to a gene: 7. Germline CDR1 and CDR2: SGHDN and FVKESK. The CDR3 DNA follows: TGTGCCAGCAGCCGCCGGCGCGGGGGGGACACAGATACGCAGTATTTT. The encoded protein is CASSRRRGGDTDTQYF.

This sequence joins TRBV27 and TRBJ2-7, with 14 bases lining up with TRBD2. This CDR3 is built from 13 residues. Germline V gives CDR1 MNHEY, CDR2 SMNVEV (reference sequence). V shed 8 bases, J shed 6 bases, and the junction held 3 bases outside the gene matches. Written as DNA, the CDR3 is TGTGCCAGCGCCGGGACTAGCGGGAGCGAGCAGTACTTC. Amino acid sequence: CASAGTSGSEQYF.

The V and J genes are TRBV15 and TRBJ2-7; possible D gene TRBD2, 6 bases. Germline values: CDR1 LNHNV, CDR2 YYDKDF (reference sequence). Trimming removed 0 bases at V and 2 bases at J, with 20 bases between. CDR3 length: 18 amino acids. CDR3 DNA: TGTGCCACCAGCAGAGATTACTGGAAGCGGGCTCGAACCTACGAGCAGTACTTC. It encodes CATSRDYWKRARTYEQYF. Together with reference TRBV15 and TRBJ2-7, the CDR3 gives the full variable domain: DAMVIQNPRYQVTQFGKPVTLSCSQTLNHNVMYWYQQKSSQAPKLLFHYYDKDFNNEADTPDNFQSRRPNTSFCFLDIRSPGLGDTAMYLCATSRDYWKRARTYEQYFGPGTRLTVT.

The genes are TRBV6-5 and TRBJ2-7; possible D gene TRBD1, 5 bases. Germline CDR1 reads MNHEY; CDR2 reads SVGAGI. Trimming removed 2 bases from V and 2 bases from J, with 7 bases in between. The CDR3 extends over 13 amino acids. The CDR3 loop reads CASSYARAYEQYF. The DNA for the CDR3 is TGTGCCAGCAGTTACGCCAGGGCCTACGAGCAGTACTTC.

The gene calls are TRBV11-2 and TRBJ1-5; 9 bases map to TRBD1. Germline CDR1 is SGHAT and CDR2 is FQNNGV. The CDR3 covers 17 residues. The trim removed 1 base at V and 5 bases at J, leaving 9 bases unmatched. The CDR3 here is CASSLGAGDRAYQPQHF. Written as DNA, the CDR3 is TGTGCCAGCAGCTTAGGGGCCGGGGACAGGGCTTATCAGCCCCAGCATTTT.

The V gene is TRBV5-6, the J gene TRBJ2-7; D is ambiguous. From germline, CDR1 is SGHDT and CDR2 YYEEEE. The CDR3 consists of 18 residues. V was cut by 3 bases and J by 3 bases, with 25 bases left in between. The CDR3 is CASSSKSWAGSFYYEQYF. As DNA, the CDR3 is TGTGCCAGCAGCTCTAAGTCATGGGCAGGATCTTTCTACTACGAGCAGTACTTC.

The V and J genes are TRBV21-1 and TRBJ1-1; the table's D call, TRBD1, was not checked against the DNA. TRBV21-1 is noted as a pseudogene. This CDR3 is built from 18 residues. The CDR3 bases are TGTGCCAGCAGCAAATTGGAGTGGGCAGGGGGCTTTAGCACTGAAGCTTTCTTT. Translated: CASSKLEWAGGFSTEAFF.

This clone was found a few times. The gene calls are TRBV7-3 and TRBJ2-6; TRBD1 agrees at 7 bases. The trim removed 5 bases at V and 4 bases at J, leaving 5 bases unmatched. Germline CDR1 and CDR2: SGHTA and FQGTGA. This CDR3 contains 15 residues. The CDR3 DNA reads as TGTGCCAGCAGCCCTGGACAGGCCGGGGCCAACGTCCTGACTTTC. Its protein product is CASSPGQAGANVLTF.

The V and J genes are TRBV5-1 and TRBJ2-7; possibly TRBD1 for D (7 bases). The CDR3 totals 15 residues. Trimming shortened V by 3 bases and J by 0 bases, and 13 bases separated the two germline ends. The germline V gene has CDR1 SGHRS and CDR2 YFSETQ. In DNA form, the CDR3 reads TGCGCCAGCAGCTCACCTCAGGGGGGCTCCTACGAGCAGTACTTC. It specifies CASSSPQGGSYEQYF.

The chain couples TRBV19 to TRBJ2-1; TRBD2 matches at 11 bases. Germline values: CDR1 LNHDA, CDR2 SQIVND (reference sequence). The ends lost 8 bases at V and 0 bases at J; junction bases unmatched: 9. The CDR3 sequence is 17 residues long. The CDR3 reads CASSRLAGISSYNEQFF. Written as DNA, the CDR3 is TGTGCCAGTTCCCGACTAGCGGGGATTAGCTCCTACAATGAGCAGTTCTTC.

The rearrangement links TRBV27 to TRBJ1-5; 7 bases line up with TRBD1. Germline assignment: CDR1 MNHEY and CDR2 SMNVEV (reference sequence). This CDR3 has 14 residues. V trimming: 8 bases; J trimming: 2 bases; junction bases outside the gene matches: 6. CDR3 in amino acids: CASAPGTGNQPQHF. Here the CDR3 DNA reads TGTGCCAGCGCTCCCGGGACAGGCAATCAGCCCCAGCATTTT.

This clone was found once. The CDR3 loop is CASSENRVNTGELFF. In DNA form, the CDR3 reads TGTGCCAGCAGTGAGAACAGGGTGAACACCGGGGAGCTGTTTTTT. The V and J genes are TRBV6-1 and TRBJ2-2; a weak D match, TRBD1 (6 bases). CDR3 length: 15 amino acids. Trimming left V 3 bases short and J 1 base short, with 9 bases between. Germline V gene data show CDR1 as MNHNS and CDR2 as SASEGT.

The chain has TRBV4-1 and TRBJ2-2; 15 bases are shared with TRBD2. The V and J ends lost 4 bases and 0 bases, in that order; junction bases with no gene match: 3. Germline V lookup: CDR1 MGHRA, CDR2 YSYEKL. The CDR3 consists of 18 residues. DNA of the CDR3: TGCGCCAGCAGCCTCGGGACTAGCGGGGGGACGAACACCGGGGAGCTGTTTTTT. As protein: CASSLGTSGGTNTGELFF.

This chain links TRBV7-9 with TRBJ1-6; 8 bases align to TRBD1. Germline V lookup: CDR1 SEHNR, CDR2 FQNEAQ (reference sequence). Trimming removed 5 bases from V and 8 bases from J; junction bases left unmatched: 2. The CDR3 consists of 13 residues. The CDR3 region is CASSPDRDSPLHF. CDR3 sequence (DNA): TGTGCCAGCAGCCCGGACAGGGATTCACCCCTCCACTTT.

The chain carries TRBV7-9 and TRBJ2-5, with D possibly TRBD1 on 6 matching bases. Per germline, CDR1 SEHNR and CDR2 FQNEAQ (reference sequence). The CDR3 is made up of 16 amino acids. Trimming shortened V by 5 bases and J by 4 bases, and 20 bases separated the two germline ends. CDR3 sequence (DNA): TGTGCCAGCAGCCGGACAGCAGAATCACCTCCAGAGACCCAGTACTTC. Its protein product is CASSRTAESPPETQYF. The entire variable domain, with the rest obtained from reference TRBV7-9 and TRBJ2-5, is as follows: DTGVSQNPRHKITKRGQNVTFRCDPISEHNRLYWYRQTLGQGPEFLTYFQNEAQLEKSRLLSDRFSAERPKGSFSTLEIQRTEQGDSAMYLCASSRTAESPPETQYFGPGTRLLVL.

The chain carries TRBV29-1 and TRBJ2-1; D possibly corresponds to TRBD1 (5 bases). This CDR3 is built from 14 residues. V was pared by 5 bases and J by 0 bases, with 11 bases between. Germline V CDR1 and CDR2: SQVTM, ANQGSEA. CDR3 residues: CSVSQGLSYNEQFF. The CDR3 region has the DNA TGCAGCGTTAGTCAGGGCCTCTCCTACAATGAGCAGTTCTTC.

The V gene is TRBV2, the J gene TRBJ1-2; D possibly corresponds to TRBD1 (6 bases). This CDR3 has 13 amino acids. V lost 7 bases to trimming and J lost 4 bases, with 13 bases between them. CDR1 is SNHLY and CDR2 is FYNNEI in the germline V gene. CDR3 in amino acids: CASTRQVGYGYTF. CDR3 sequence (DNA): TGTGCCAGCACCCGACAGGTGGGCTATGGCTACACCTTC.

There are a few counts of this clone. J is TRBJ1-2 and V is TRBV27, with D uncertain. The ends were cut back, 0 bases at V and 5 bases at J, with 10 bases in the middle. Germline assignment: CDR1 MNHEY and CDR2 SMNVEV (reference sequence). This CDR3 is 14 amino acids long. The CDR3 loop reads CASSLSAGGYGYTF. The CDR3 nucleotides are TGTGCCAGCAGTTTATCAGCAGGAGGGTATGGCTACACCTTC.

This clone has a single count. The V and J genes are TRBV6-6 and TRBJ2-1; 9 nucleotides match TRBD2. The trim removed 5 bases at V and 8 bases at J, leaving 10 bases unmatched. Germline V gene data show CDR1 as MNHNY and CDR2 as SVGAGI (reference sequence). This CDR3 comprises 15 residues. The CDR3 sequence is CASSTRGGRRDEQFF. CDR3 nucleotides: TGTGCCAGCAGTACGCGGGGGGGCCGCCGTGATGAGCAGTTCTTC.

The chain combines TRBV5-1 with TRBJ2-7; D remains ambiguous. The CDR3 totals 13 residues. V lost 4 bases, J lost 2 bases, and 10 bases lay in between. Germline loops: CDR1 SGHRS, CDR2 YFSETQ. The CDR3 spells CASSPELPYEQYF. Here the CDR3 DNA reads TGCGCCAGCAGCCCCGAGCTACCCTACGAGCAGTACTTC.

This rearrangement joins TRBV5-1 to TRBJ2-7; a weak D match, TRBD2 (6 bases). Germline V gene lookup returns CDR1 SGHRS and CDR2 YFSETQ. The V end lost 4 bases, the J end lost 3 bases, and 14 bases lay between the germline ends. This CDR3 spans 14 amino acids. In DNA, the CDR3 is TGCGCCAGCAGCCCGGGAGACAGAAACTACGAGCAGTACTTC. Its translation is CASSPGDRNYEQYF.